Each of the 10 T cell receptor beta chains below was sequenced from the same sample in a study of regulatory T cells in long-lasting Graves disease. Time point specified: persistent/refractory GD, antithyroid drugs over 5 years with positive TRAb. Construction of the TCR library relied on RNA isolated from PBMCs. The TCR beta library used iRepertoire HTBI primers with Arm-PCR amplification of CDR3. TCRdb re-called the multiplex PCR reads through MiXCR, storing one row per CDR3 protein. The sample includes about 400,000 distinct CDR3 sequences, roughly 20% seen only once; the top ten take around 20%. The sample was peripheral blood mononuclear cells (PBMCs), taken when the disease was refractory, from a patient treated with antithyroid drugs. These receptors were obtained from a female donor with Graves disease.

This rearrangement joins TRBV7-2 to TRBJ2-7; 9 bases agree with TRBD1. Germline CDR1 reads SGHTA; CDR2 reads FQGNSA. There are 15 residues in the CDR3. After removal of 8 bases from V and 3 bases from J, the junction contained 11 bases not matched to a gene. CDR3 nucleotide sequence: TGTGCCAGCTTAGTAGAACAGGGGGCTTTCTACGAGCAGTACTTC. Translating gives CASLVEQGAFYEQYF.

The table lists this clonotype with many counts. The DNA for the CDR3 is TGTGCCAGCAAAGGGGGACTAGCACTCTACGAGCAGTACTTC. Its translation: CASKGGLALYEQYF. This chain joins TRBV6-1 and TRBJ2-7, with TRBD2 matching over 9 bases. CDR1 MNHNS and CDR2 SASEGT come from the germline V gene. The CDR3 has 14 amino acids. The junction had 7 bases not matched to a gene; V was cut back by 7 bases and J by 3 bases.

V is TRBV14 and J is TRBJ2-7; D uncertain. Germline V lookup: CDR1 SGHDN, CDR2 FVKESK. The CDR3 loop spans 14 amino acids. V lost 1 base, J lost 6 bases, and 13 bases lay in between. This CDR3 is CASSQGNSYGEQYF. For the CDR3, the DNA is TGTGCCAGCAGCCAAGGGAATTCATACGGCGAGCAGTACTTC. Full variable domain (missing parts from reference TRBV14 and TRBJ2-7): EAGVTQFPSHSVIEKGQTVTLRCDPISGHDNLYWYRRVMGKEIKFLLHFVKESKQDESGMPNNRFLAERTGGTYSTLKVQPAELEDSGVYFCASSQGNSYGEQYFGPGTRLTVT.

The CDR3 reads CASSSRTGGGYNEQFF. CDR3 sequence (DNA): TGTGCCAGCAGCTCCCGGACAGGGGGCGGCTACAATGAGCAGTTCTTC. This chain uses TRBV7-2 with TRBJ2-1; 11 positions match TRBD1. With V trimmed by 4 bases and J by 3 bases, 5 bases remained unmatched. Germline V gene sequence: CDR1 SGHTA, CDR2 FQGNSA. CDR3 size: 16 residues.

This sequence joins TRBV20-1 and TRBJ2-2; no clear D. The length of the CDR3 is 13 residues. Germline CDR1 and CDR2: DFQATT and SNEGSKA (reference sequence). V lost 3 bases and J 5 bases, leaving 10 bases between the germline ends. In DNA, the CDR3 is TGCAGTGCTAGCGACTGGCGGACCGGGGAGCTGTTTTTT. Translation: CSASDWRTGELFF.

This clonotype was observed many times. The junction differs from germline at one of its ends, possibly a read error. This chain joins TRBV29-1 and TRBJ1-1, with D unclear. Germline loops: CDR1 SQVTM, CDR2 ANQGSEA. The CDR3 is 11 amino acids. CDR3 sequence reads: CSVGDNSEAFF. In DNA, the CDR3 is TGCAGCGTTGGGGATAACAGTGAAGCTTTCTTT.

This clonotype appeared many times. This chain uses TRBV30 with TRBJ1-1; D unclear. Germline CDR1 GTSNPN, CDR2 SVGIG (reference sequence). The ends were cut back, 0 bases at V and 5 bases at J, with 10 bases in the middle. The length of the CDR3 is 13 residues. CDR3 region: CAWSVLLQTEAFF. CDR3 in DNA: TGTGCCTGGAGTGTACTGTTACAAACTGAAGCTTTCTTT.

V is TRBV12-3 or TRBV12-4 and J is TRBJ2-2; 16 bases map to TRBD2. This CDR3 spans 16 amino acids. Losses at the gene ends were 6 bases for V and 6 bases for J; bases not matched to a gene: 4. The CDR3 coding sequence is TGTGCCAGCAGAACGGGACTAGCGGGAGGGTCCGGGGAGCTGTTTTTT. Translating gives CASRTGLAGGSGELFF.

This chain connects TRBV11-2 to TRBJ2-1, with 12 nucleotides matching TRBD2. This CDR3 comprises 18 residues. Losses at the gene ends were 3 bases for V and 7 bases for J; bases not matched to a gene: 13. Per the germline V gene, CDR1 is SGHAT and CDR2 is FQNNGV. The CDR3 DNA reads TGTGCCAGCAGCTTCCGACTAGCGGGAGTCCTAAACGTAAATGAGCAGTTCTTC. It is translated as CASSFRLAGVLNVNEQFF.

This clonotype was found many times. This chain joins TRBV3-1 and TRBJ1-5; possibly TRBD1 for D (5 bases). V lost 5 bases and J 5 bases, leaving 10 bases between the germline ends. This CDR3 region has 13 residues. From germline, CDR1 is LGHDT and CDR2 YNNKEL (reference sequence). The CDR3 loop is CASSGRGHQPQHF. CDR3 in DNA: TGTGCCAGCAGCGGGAGGGGCCATCAGCCCCAGCATTTT.